A single sample is the source of the 8 T cell receptor beta chains below, sequenced in a study of T cells in tumors after PD-1 blockade. Method: immunoSEQ multiplex PCR; TCRdb's copy keeps in-frame clones and lacks some. The profile shows some 14,000 clones, roughly four fifths of them singletons. This sample comprised PBMCs, obtained after anti-PD-1 treatment. The receptors derive from a human donor with basal cell carcinoma.

The J gene is TRBJ1-6, the V gene TRBV20-1, with 9 bases matching TRBD1. The CDR3 totals 13 residues. V was clipped by 3 bases and J by 10 bases; unmatched bases: 4. Germline CDR1 is DFQATT and CDR2 is SNEGSKA (reference sequence). CDR3 sequence (DNA): TGCAGTGCTAGTACAGGGGGCGGATCACCCCTCCACTTT. It translates to CSASTGGGSPLHF.

J is TRBJ1-6 and V is TRBV5-1; the D is unclear. V was shortened by 7 bases and J by 4 bases, with 9 bases between the two germline ends. The CDR3 consists of 13 residues. Germline CDR1 is SGHRS and CDR2 is YFSETQ. The CDR3: CASSPYYNSPLHF. The CDR3 nucleotides read TGCGCCAGCTCACCATATTATAATTCACCCCTCCACTTT.

This clone turned up a few times. This chain uses TRBV24-1 with TRBJ1-1; D is uncertain. The CDR3 length is 11 residues. V was cut by 3 bases and J by 9 bases, with 7 bases left in between. Germline CDR1 is KGHDR and CDR2 is SFDVKD. As DNA, the CDR3 is TGTGCCACCAGTGATAGAGGGAAAGCTTTCTTT. Translated: CATSDRGKAFF.

The chain links TRBV10-3 to TRBJ2-1; 9 bases agree with TRBD2. The CDR3 sequence is 15 residues long. After removal of 4 bases from V and 10 bases from J, the junction contained 11 bases not matched to a gene. CDR1 ENHRY and CDR2 SYGVKD come from the germline V gene. In nucleotides, the CDR3 is TGTGCCATCAGTGTTGGCGGGGGGGCCGAACGGGAGCAGTTCTTC. The encoded protein is CAISVGGGAEREQFF.

The chain couples TRBV5-6 to TRBJ1-1, with a possible D match to TRBD1 (5 bases). Trimming left V 0 bases short and J 3 bases short, with 12 bases between. Germline V gene lookup returns CDR1 SGHDT and CDR2 YYEEEE. The CDR3 extends over 15 amino acids. The CDR3 reads CASSLELQGDTEAFF. Written as DNA, the CDR3 is TGTGCCAGCAGCTTGGAGCTCCAGGGAGACACTGAAGCTTTCTTT.

The rearrangement joins TRBV6-1 to TRBJ2-1; TRBD1 might be the D (5 bases). Germline V gene lookup returns CDR1 MNHNS and CDR2 SASEGT. The length of the CDR3 is 16 residues. Trimming pared 4 bases from V and 3 bases from J, leaving 16 bases between. The CDR3 sequence is CASSGQPFEVYNEQFF. CDR3 in DNA: TGTGCCAGCAGTGGACAGCCGTTTGAGGTCTACAATGAGCAGTTCTTC.

This chain links TRBV15 with TRBJ2-6; 8 bases fit TRBD1. Germline V gene sequence: CDR1 LNHNV, CDR2 YYDKDF (reference sequence). The CDR3 has 18 residues. V shed 7 bases, J shed 0 bases, and the junction held 11 bases outside the gene matches. In DNA, the CDR3 is TGTGCCACCACCATAGGGGGACAGGCAATCTCTGGGGCCAACGTCCTGACTTTC. Encoded protein: CATTIGGQAISGANVLTF.

The rearrangement uses TRBV2 and TRBJ2-7; no clear D gene. CDR3 length equals 14 residues. The germline V and J ends were trimmed by 5 bases and 6 bases, with 17 bases remaining between them. Germline V CDR1 and CDR2: SNHLY, FYNNEI. The CDR3 spells CASSKRIFPAEQYF. The CDR3 DNA reads TGTGCCAGCAGTAAGAGGATTTTCCCCGCCGAGCAGTACTTC.